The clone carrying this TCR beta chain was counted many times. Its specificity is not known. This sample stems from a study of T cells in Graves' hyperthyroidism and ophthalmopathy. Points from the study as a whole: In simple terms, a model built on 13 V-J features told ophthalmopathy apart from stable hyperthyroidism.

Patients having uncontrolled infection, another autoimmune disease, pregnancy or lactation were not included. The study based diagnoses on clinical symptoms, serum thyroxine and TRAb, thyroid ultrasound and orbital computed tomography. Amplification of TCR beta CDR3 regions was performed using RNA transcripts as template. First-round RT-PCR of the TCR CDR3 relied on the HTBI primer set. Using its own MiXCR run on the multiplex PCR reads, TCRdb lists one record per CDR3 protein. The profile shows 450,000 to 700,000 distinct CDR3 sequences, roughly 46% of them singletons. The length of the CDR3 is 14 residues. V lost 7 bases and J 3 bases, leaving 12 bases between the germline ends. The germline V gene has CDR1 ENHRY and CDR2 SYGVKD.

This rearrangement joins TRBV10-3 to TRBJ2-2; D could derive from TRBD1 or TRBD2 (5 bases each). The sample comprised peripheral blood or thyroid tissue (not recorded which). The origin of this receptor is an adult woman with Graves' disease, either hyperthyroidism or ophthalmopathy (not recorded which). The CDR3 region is CAITRRGDTGELFF. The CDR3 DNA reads TGTGCCATCACCAGGCGAGGGGACACCGGGGAGCTGTTTTTT.